A single sample gave rise to the 15 T cell receptor beta chains below, sequenced in a study of T cell repertoires in cytomegalovirus infection (dated by TCRdb to between 2017 and 2020). No antigen has been assigned to these receptors. TCRdb names Illumina HiSeq 1500 as the instrument used. TCRdb cleaned the public reads at Q25 with fastp, built clones with MiXCR and kept in-frame beta chains. A single entry per CDR3 protein holds the most common genes and DNA from its merged rows. Across this sample there are about 700,000 distinct CDR3 sequences, with roughly 30% seen only once. 15% to 20% of the sample comes from the top ten. The treatment or condition tag for this specimen amounts to: in vitro stimulation with specific CMV peptide epitopes to enrich CMV-specific T cells. The sequencing here drew on cultured PBMCs, taken from culture after CMV antigen stimulation. Every receptor here comes from a human donor in good health (CMV status not recorded). Some clones in this sample may be carry-over from other donors' samples.

The sample holds a few counts of this clonotype. CDR3 nucleotide sequence: TGTGCCAGCAGTGAACGGTGGGGATCCGCGGCTACAGAGACCCAGTACTTC. Residues: CASSERWGSAATETQYF. V and J are TRBV6-1 and TRBJ2-5; no firm D call. Between the trimmed V and J ends, which lost 2 bases and 4 bases, there was a span of 20 bases. Germline CDR1 and CDR2: MNHNS and SASEGT. CDR3 length: 17 amino acids.

This sequence joins TRBV20-1 and TRBJ2-4, with D unclear. CDR3 length: 14 amino acids. V lost 1 base to trimming and J lost 2 bases, with 9 bases between them. Germline CDR1 reads DFQATT; CDR2 reads SNEGSKA (reference sequence). CDR3 in amino acids: CSARASPTKNIQYF. The CDR3 nucleotides are TGCAGTGCTAGAGCTAGTCCAACCAAAAACATTCAGTACTTC.

The rearrangement links TRBV6-2 or TRBV6-3 to TRBJ1-6; TRBD1 matches 9 bases. In germline, CDR1 is MNHEY, CDR2 SVGEGT. Losses at the gene ends were 10 bases for V and 2 bases for J; bases not matched to a gene: 6. The CDR3 totals 15 residues. CDR3 in amino acids: CATTRTGAYNSPLHF. The CDR3 DNA sequence: TGTGCCACCACGAGGACAGGGGCCTATAATTCACCCCTCCACTTT.

The V gene is TRBV27, the J gene TRBJ1-3; 8 bases line up with TRBD1. The CDR3 runs 16 residues. Germline CDR1 is MNHEY and CDR2 is SMNVEV (reference sequence). V trimming: 5 bases; J trimming: 3 bases; junction bases outside the gene matches: 9. The CDR3 DNA sequence: TGTGCCAGCAGTATTGCCGGGACAGGTTATGGAAACACCATATATTTT. It specifies CASSIAGTGYGNTIYF.

V usage is TRBV7-9 and J usage is TRBJ1-3, with a weak D call TRBD1 (6 bases). Germline V CDR1 and CDR2: SEHNR, FQNEAQ (reference sequence). V shed 7 bases and J shed 4 bases, with 17 bases lying between them. CDR3 length: 15 residues. This CDR3 reads CASTTPQGMGNTIYF. As DNA, the CDR3 is TGTGCCAGCACCACCCCGCAGGGGATGGGAAACACCATATATTTT.

In DNA, the CDR3 is TGCGCCAGCAGCCAGAAGCCGGGCCAATGGAATACAGATACGCAGTATTTT. It encodes CASSQKPGQWNTDTQYF. This chain joins TRBV4-1 and TRBJ2-3, with D hard to call. The CDR3 has 17 residues. Germline loops: CDR1 MGHRA, CDR2 YSYEKL. Deletions cut 3 bases from V and 3 bases from J, with 19 bases between.

The chain is built from TRBV9 and TRBJ1-4; D gene uncertain. Trimming removed 2 bases at V and 0 bases at J, with 5 bases between. Per the germline V gene, CDR1 is SGDLS and CDR2 is YYNGEE. This CDR3 spans 14 amino acids. DNA of the CDR3: TGTGCCAGCAGCGTGACTGCAACTAATGAAAAACTGTTTTTT. Translating gives CASSVTATNEKLFF.

The chain links TRBV29-1 to TRBJ1-1; D is ambiguous. Germline V lookup: CDR1 SQVTM, CDR2 ANQGSEA. The V and J ends lost 7 bases and 0 bases respectively, with 12 bases between them. This CDR3 region has 13 residues. The CDR3 sequence: CSAASQLNTEAFF. The CDR3 DNA reads as TGCAGCGCCGCCTCCCAGTTGAACACTGAAGCTTTCTTT.

The chain employs TRBV12-5 and TRBJ2-3; D tentatively reads TRBD1 or TRBD2 (5 bases each). The V end was cut by 0 bases, the J end by 0 bases, with 19 bases between. The CDR3 extends over 19 amino acids. Looked up from germline, CDR1 is LGHNT and CDR2 is FRNRAP. CDR3 DNA sequence: TGTGCTAGTGGTTTGGTAGAGGACGGGACCGTGACTAGCACAGATACGCAGTATTTT. It encodes CASGLVEDGTVTSTDTQYF.

The genes are TRBV5-4 and TRBJ1-6; 7 bases map to TRBD1. V was clipped by 4 bases and J by 7 bases; unmatched bases: 8. In germline, CDR1 is SGHNT, CDR2 YYREEE (reference sequence). The CDR3 is 15 residues long. The chain's CDR3 is CASSQKDRMNSPLHF. The CDR3 DNA sequence: TGTGCCAGCAGCCAGAAGGACAGGATGAATTCACCCCTCCACTTT.

A few counts support this clonotype. The chain is built from TRBV7-9 and TRBJ2-1; possible D gene TRBD2, 5 bases. This CDR3 is built from 12 residues. V was trimmed by 5 bases and J by 9 bases, leaving 11 bases between them. CDR1 is SEHNR and CDR2 is FQNEAQ in the germline V gene (reference sequence). As DNA, the CDR3 is TGTGCCAGCAGCATACCTCGGGGTGAGCAGTTCTTC. The encoded protein is CASSIPRGEQFF.

The rearrangement joins TRBV7-2 to TRBJ2-7; the D is unclear. The germline V and J ends were trimmed by 1 base and 0 bases, with 10 bases remaining between them. The CDR3 extends over 15 amino acids. Germline V gene sequence: CDR1 SGHTA, CDR2 FQGNSA. DNA for the CDR3: TGTGCCAGCAGCTTAGATCGACAAAGCTCCTACGAGCAGTACTTC. Protein sequence: CASSLDRQSSYEQYF.

V is TRBV20-1 and J is TRBJ2-7; a possible D gene is TRBD2 (5 bases). The germline CDR1 and CDR2 sequences are DFQATT and SNEGSKA (reference sequence). This CDR3 has 13 residues. The V end lost 7 bases, the J end lost 7 bases, and 20 bases lay between the germline ends. CDR3 loop: CSGRAGSDGEQYF. CDR3 in DNA: TGCAGTGGTCGGGCGGGCAGTGATGGGGAGCAGTACTTC.

This clonotype occurred many times. This rearrangement joins TRBV27 to TRBJ2-3, with D perhaps matching TRBD1 (6 bases). CDR1 is MNHEY, CDR2 SMNVEV, per germline (reference sequence). The CDR3 totals 14 residues. V was cut by 3 bases and J by 1 base, with 8 bases left in between. The CDR3 DNA is TGTGCCAGCAGTTTGTACAGGGGCACAGATACGCAGTATTTT. It is translated as CASSLYRGTDTQYF.

This clonotype has a handful of counts. The J gene is TRBJ2-1, the V gene TRBV11-2, with D perhaps TRBD2 (5 bases). With 7 bases removed from V and 0 bases from J, the gap between germline ends came to 13 bases. The CDR3 length is 15 residues. CDR1 and CDR2 (germline): SGHAT, FQNNGV. This CDR3 is CASTEAASSYNEQFF. The CDR3 DNA is TGTGCCAGCACCGAAGCGGCAAGCTCCTACAATGAGCAGTTCTTC.